This T cell receptor (beta chain) is drawn from a study of T-cell memory formation after mild COVID-19. Across the whole study: Largely, the TCR clusters proved donor specific. Study results and limitations: The authors did not confirm SARS-CoV-2 specificity of second-wave clones peaking day 37.

TCR alpha and TCR beta cDNA libraries carrying sample barcodes and UMIs were produced by 5'RACE using constant-segment primers. TCRdb redid the calling of the 5' RACE reads with MiXCR, one entry per CDR3 protein. The sample includes 150,000 to 200,000 distinct CDR3 sequences, 10% to 15% of them seen just once. CDR3 length equals 14 residues. Trimming pared 5 bases from V and 0 bases from J, leaving 11 bases between. In germline, CDR1 is DFQATT, CDR2 SNEGSKA (reference sequence). This clonotype was picked up a small number of times. Its specificity is not known. The sequence derives from a man aged 18 to 35 who had mild COVID-19 (a few samples of this study predate the infection). Cell type and time point are not known. The chain has TRBV20-1 and TRBJ1-5, with D tentatively TRBD1 (5 bases). Specimen: PBMCs or a T cell subset sorted from them (not recorded which). For the CDR3, the DNA is TGCAGTGCTCCGAGACAGAATAGCAATCAGCCCCAGCATTTT. It translates to CSAPRQNSNQPQHF.